The clone carrying this T cell receptor beta chain was counted only a few times. What it recognizes is unknown. Germline CDR1 and CDR2: SGDLS and YYNGEE. The CDR3 has 15 amino acids. The junction had 3 bases not matched to a gene; V was cut back by 1 base and J by 7 bases. These data are taken from a study of T cell responses to AZD1222 COVID-19 vaccine. Notes on the study in general: Unmutated variant regions are reportedly the target of nearly half of TCRs that are spike-specific. The span of vaccine-associated CD4 TCRs extended across spike, with dominance at 160-218 and 743-854.

TCRdb's table, derived via immunoSEQ multiplex PCR, lists solely in-frame clones and lacks some. The table records about 170,000 clones, 92% of them present only once. The receptor was derived from an adult in good health. This chain links TRBV9 with TRBJ1-4, with 11 bases matching TRBD1. Specimen: peripheral blood, collected on day 0 of AZD1222 vaccination. As DNA, the CDR3 is TGTGCCAGCAGCGTAACCGGGACAGGGGGTGAAAAACTGTTTTTT. It encodes CASSVTGTGGEKLFF. The variable domain in full, with the rest retrieved from reference TRBV9 and TRBJ1-4, is DSGVTQTPKHLITATGQRVTLRCSPRSGDLSVYWYQQSLDQGLQFLIQYYNGEERAKGNILERFSAQQFPDLHSELNLSSLELGDSALYFCASSVTGTGGEKLFFGSGTQLSVL.